This T cell receptor (beta chain) was captured in a study of shared clonotypes between healthy human individuals (dated by TCRdb to the early 2020s). About the investigation overall: The cohort comprised a couple of women and a few men aged 18 to 49 years. Between about 0.85 and 9.5 billion PBMCs per donor were obtained by leukapheresis. For each donor, CD4 naive and CD4 memory were each run on three plates, CD8 naive on two plates, and CD8 memory on one plate. The study deeply sequenced blood TCR repertoires of five healthy adults to estimate repertoire size and the extent of clonotype sharing between individuals. Different laboratories and diverse techniques were used to prepare libraries and sequence TCR repertoires, to increase sequencing depth and limit assay-specific biases.

Using the deep immunoSEQ assay, TCR CDR3 regions were amplified from genomic DNA by multiplex PCR. Genomic DNA extracted from each cell subset was distributed evenly over all wells of several immunoSEQ 96-well plates, and each plate served as one replicate. For sorted subsets, around 200 ng genomic DNA, equal to about 30,000 T cell genomes, was loaded into each replicate PCR. The purified libraries were quantified using a Qubit 3.0 fluorometer, sized with a Bioanalyzer 2100, and then quantified again using the KAPA Library Quantification kit. Every immunoSEQ 96-well plate was sequenced on a dedicated single-read 150-cycle Illumina NextSeq 550 flow cell. The authors' analysis ran thus. Because the immunoSEQ output held only junctional sequences and lacked quality scores, the filtering could not match the filtering applied to full-length reads. To assign V/J genes and CDR3, sequences were annotated against IMGT germline references using PyIR, a Python wrapper for IgBLAST v1.9. Reads were filtered out if the reads had weak V/J assignments (E-value above 1e-6), no CDR3, stop codons, out-of-frame junctions, or ambiguous translated residues. V3J clonotypes were defined by identical inferred V gene, J gene, and CDR3 amino acid sequence. Percentage overlap between repertoires was computed as shared unique clonotypes divided by the size of the smaller repertoire. Three approaches were used to assess repertoire richness: RTK rarefaction, the Chao1 estimator, and Recon v2.1 estimates of unobserved clonotypes. Generation probabilities were computed with OLGA for all TCRbeta clonotypes obtained by the gDNA method from a handful of donors. TCRdb stores this immuneACCESS table with in-frame sequences only. Part of the clones is absent; in the studies checked, under half of the shortfall reflects unresolved V genes, and no reason is known for the rest. V and J calls and clone size are given by that table; D and trimming were obtained from the DNA. For this sample there are over 1.5 million clones; around 98% appear just once. Approximately 0.45% of the sample rests with the top ten.

Sequences MNHEY (CDR1) and SMNVEV (CDR2) are obtained from the germline V gene (reference sequence). Counted from cysteine to phenylalanine, this CDR3 has 14 amino acids. Just the 42-base CDR3 DNA is kept, in frame starting at base 1. V gives up 1 base and J gives up 8 bases, and the segment between their germline ends measures 14 bases. The study at large found these results: Only blood was sampled, and tissue TCR repertoires likely differ from those in blood. Estimated clonotype richness was generally larger for naive than for memory subsets. Across a handful of donors, 5% to 6% of naive CD4, over 3% of naive CD8, under 2.5% of memory CD4, and approximately 0.4% of memory CD8 clonotypes were shared. Based on pairwise subsampling, the degree of clonotype sharing among donors was expected to be affected by sequencing depth. Incomplete sequencing was indicated by rarefaction of sorted-subset datasets, despite the large sequencing depth. The small number of donors limited the genetic and exposure-history diversity represented. Higher generation probabilities were observed for clonotypes shared by all four sorted-subset donors than for non-shared clonotypes.

Healthy HIV-negative adults with no recently reported acute infections or vaccinations were included as donors. Only Caucasian adults living in Nashville, Tennessee, USA were represented among the donors. Magnetic negative selection was used to enrich CD4+ T cells, after which naive cells were positively selected on CD45RA and the negative fraction became the memory subset. After blood collection by leukapheresis, PBMCs were isolated using Ficoll-Histopaque density gradient centrifugation and then cryopreserved in the vapor phase of liquid nitrogen. Analytical flow cytometry was used to check the purity and quantity of each magnetically sorted T cell population. Genomic DNA was isolated from each sorted fraction and quantified by UV absorbance on a Nanodrop 2000c. In regard to this clone: Which antigen it targets is not known. The sample holds no much larger clone one base away, and base qualities are not on file.

The TCR comes from a man in his thirties or forties in good health. The source material was naive CD4+ T cells sorted from blood. Reading the label with the study, this specimen's cell subset or site is: CD45RA+ positively selected. The rearrangement joined TRBV27 to TRBJ1-2; TRBD1 is a possible D gene, resting on 6 matching bases. The DNA sequence reads TGTGCCAGCAGTTTATTCGCAGGGGAAGGCGGCTACACCTTC. Its translation reads: CASSLFAGEGGYTF.